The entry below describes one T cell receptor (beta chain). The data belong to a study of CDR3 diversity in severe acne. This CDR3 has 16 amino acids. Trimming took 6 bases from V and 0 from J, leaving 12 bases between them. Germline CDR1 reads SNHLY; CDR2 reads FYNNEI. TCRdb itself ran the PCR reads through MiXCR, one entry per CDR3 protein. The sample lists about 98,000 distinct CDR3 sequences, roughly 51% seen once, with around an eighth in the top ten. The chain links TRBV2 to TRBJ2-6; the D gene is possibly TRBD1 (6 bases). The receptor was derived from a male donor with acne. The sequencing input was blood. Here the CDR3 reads CASRLGHNSGANVLTF. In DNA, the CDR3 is TGTGCCAGCAGATTGGGACATAACTCTGGGGCCAACGTCCTGACTTTC. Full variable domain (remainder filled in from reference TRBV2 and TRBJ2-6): EPEVTQTPSHQVTQMGQEVILRCVPISNHLYFYWYRQILGQKVEFLVSFYNNEISEKSEIFDDQFSVERPDGSNFTLKIRSTKLEDSAMYFCASRLGHNSGANVLTFGAGSRLTVL.